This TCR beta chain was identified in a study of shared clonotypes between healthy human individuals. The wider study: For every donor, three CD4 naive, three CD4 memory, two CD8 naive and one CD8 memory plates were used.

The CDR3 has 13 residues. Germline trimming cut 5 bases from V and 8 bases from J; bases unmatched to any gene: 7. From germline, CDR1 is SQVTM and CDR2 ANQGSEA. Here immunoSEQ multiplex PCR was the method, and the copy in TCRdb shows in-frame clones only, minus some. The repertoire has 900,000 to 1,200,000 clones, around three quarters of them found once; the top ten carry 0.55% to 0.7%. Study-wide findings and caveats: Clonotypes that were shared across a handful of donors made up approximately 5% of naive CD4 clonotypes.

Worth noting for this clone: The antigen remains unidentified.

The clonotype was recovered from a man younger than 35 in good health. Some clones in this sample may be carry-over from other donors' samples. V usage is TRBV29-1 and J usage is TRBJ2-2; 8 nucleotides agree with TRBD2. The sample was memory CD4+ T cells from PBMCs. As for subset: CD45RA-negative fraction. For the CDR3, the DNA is TGCAGCGTTCGGGCGGGAGGACGTGGGGAGCTGTTTTTT. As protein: CSVRAGGRGELFF.